Presented here are 2 T cell receptor beta chains from one specimen sequenced in a study of T-cell memory formation after mild COVID-19. TCRdb processed the 5' RACE reads anew with MiXCR; each CDR3 protein has one entry. The table includes 140,000 or so distinct CDR3 sequences, 5.5% to 7% detected once. The sample taken for sequencing was PBMCs or a T cell subset sorted from them (not recorded which). The receptor source for this set is an adult woman who had mild COVID-19 (a few samples of this study predate the infection). Cell type and time point are not known.

This clonotype was seen repeatedly, ten times or more. This sequence joins TRBV24-1 and TRBJ1-2, with 7 bases matching TRBD1. CDR3 length: 13 amino acids. V was pared by 7 bases and J by 7 bases, with 8 bases of the junction left unmatched. Germline CDR1 and CDR2: KGHDR and SFDVKD. The CDR3 DNA is TGTGCCACCAGCAAACAGGGGTTTAGTGGCTACACCTTC. This gives the protein CATSKQGFSGYTF.

The chain combines TRBV7-9 with TRBJ1-2; D is unresolved. Germline V gene data show CDR1 as SEHNR and CDR2 as FQNEAQ (reference sequence). Trimming took off 5 bases at V and 8 bases at J, with 15 bases between the two ends. The CDR3 consists of 13 residues. CDR3 amino acids: CASSPSHPGGYTF. For the CDR3, the DNA is TGTGCCAGCAGCCCCTCTCATCCGGGAGGCTACACCTTC. Looking up the rest from reference TRBV7-9 and TRBJ1-2 gives the full variable domain: DTGVSQNPRHKITKRGQNVTFRCDPISEHNRLYWYRQTLGQGPEFLTYFQNEAQLEKSRLLSDRFSAERPKGSFSTLEIQRTEQGDSAMYLCASSPSHPGGYTFGSGTRLTVV.